Below, one TCR beta chain is given with its context. The V and J ends lost 1 base and 4 bases, in that order; junction bases with no gene match: 3. The CDR3 is 14 residues long. Germline CDR1 ENHRY, CDR2 SYGVKD. The entry originates in a study of T cell changes during pregnancy in multiple sclerosis. The method was immunoSEQ multiplex PCR; TCRdb's version includes in-frame clones alone and lacks a portion of them. The sample carries roughly 31,000 clones, about 89% recorded once. This TCR was recovered from a female donor with multiple sclerosis, enrolled in a pregnancy study. This sequence joins TRBV10-3 and TRBJ1-2; 7 bases map to TRBD1. This sample comprised CD8+ T cells from peripheral blood mononuclear cells, obtained before pregnancy. For the CDR3, the DNA is TGTGCCATCAGTGAGTTGGGACAGATCTATGGCTACACCTTC. Translated: CAISELGQIYGYTF.